Each of the 2 T cell receptor beta chains below was sequenced from the same sample in a study of CD8 T cells in Susac syndrome (dated by TCRdb to the late 2010s). The library was produced with the immunoSEQ multiplex PCR assay. RNA was extracted using the RNeasy kit, and roughly 0.45 to 1 microgram was reverse transcribed with random hexamers. TCRdb redid the processing of the public reads, applying fastp at Q25 and MiXCR, and retained in-frame beta chains. Rows matching on CDR3 protein sequence are summarized as one entry with the most common DNA and genes. Across this sample there are fewer than 350,000 distinct CDR3 sequences, with about 88% seen only once. Together, the top ten hold around 0.18% of the sample. The specimen sequenced was CD8+ T cells from PBMCs. Receptors were obtained from a human donor with multiple sclerosis.

The chain carries TRBV28 and TRBJ2-7, with a possible D match to TRBD2 (6 bases). Trimming stripped 2 bases from V and 2 bases from J, with 10 bases between. The CDR3 has 14 residues. Germline V CDR1 and CDR2: MDHEN, SYDVKM. The CDR3 nucleotides read TGTGCCAGCAGTTTAGGGGGGAACCCCTACGAGCAGTACTTC. This codes for CASSLGGNPYEQYF.

V usage is TRBV6-2 or TRBV6-3 and J usage is TRBJ1-1; D is ambiguous. This CDR3 contains 16 residues. Germline V lookup: CDR1 MNHEY, CDR2 SVGEGT. Trimming shortened V by 6 bases and J by 11 bases, and 28 bases separated the two germline ends. This chain's CDR3 is CASSHDPGRGWEGAFF. CDR3 DNA: TGTGCCAGCAGCCACGACCCAGGACGAGGATGGGAAGGCGCTTTCTTT.